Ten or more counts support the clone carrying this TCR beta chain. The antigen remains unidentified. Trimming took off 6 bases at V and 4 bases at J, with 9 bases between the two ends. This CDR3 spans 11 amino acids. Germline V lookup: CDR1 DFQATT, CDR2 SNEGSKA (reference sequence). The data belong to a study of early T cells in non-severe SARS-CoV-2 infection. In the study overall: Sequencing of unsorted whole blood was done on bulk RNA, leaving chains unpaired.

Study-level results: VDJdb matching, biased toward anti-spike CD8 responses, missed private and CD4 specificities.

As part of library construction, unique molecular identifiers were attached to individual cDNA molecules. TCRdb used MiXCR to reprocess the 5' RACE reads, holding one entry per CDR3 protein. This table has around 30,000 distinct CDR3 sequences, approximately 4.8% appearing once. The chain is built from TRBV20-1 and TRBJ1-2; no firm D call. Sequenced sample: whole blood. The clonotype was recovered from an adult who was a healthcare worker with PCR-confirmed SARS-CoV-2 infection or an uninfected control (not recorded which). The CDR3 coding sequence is TGCAGTGCAGATGACACCTATGGCTACACCTTC. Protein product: CSADDTYGYTF.